These 23 T cell receptor beta chains were sequenced from one sample in a study of T cell repertoires in cytomegalovirus infection (dated by TCRdb to between 2018 and 2021). Sequencer: Illumina HiSeq 1500. In-frame beta chains were kept once TCRdb had trimmed the public reads at Q25 with fastp and called clones with MiXCR. Each CDR3 protein gets just one entry, which takes the most common genes and DNA from the rows behind it. The sample data list more than 150,000 distinct CDR3 sequences, and under 30% of these were observed just once. The ten largest clones take up under 35% of the sample. Sequenced input: PBMCs. Receptors originate from a human donor in good health (CMV status not recorded). Some clones in this sample may be carry-over from other donors' samples.

This sequence joins TRBV27 and TRBJ2-3; D unclear. V dropped 4 bases and J dropped 6 bases, with 11 bases sitting between them. The germline CDR1 and CDR2 sequences are MNHEY and SMNVEV (reference sequence). This CDR3 has 13 amino acids. The CDR3 DNA reads TGTGCCAGCAGTTCCGACCTCGGGGATACGCAGTATTTT. This encodes CASSSDLGDTQYF.

V gene TRBV28 combines with J gene TRBJ1-4; TRBD1 aligns across 9 bases. CDR1 MDHEN and CDR2 SYDVKM come from the germline V gene. The V and J ends lost 6 bases and 8 bases, in that order; junction bases with no gene match: 10. CDR3 length equals 15 residues. The CDR3 loop reads CASSPGGTGREKLFF. The CDR3 DNA sequence: TGTGCCAGCAGCCCCGGGGGGACAGGGAGAGAAAAACTGTTTTTT.

The chain couples TRBV30 to TRBJ2-7; unclear D gene. The CDR3 runs to 14 residues. The V and J ends lost 3 bases and 0 bases respectively, with 12 bases between them. CDR1 GTSNPN and CDR2 SVGIG come from the germline V gene (reference sequence). The DNA of the CDR3 is TGTGCCTGGAGGCGGTCGCGGCTCTCCTACGAGCAGTACTTC. Protein product: CAWRRSRLSYEQYF.

There are a few counts of this clonotype. The chain joins TRBV7-9 to TRBJ2-2; 9 positions match TRBD2. V shed 7 bases and J 4 bases; nucleotides not matched to a gene: 7. CDR3 length: 15 residues. Germline V gives CDR1 SEHNR, CDR2 FQNEAQ (reference sequence). The CDR3 DNA sequence: TGTGCCAGCAATAAGCGGGGGGCCATCACCGGGGAGCTGTTTTTT. Its translation is CASNKRGAITGELFF.

This chain connects TRBV6-6 to TRBJ2-5, with TRBD2 identical over 9 bases. The junction had 0 bases not matched to a gene; V was cut back by 0 bases and J by 4 bases. The germline gives CDR1 MNHNY, CDR2 SVGAGI (reference sequence). There are 14 residues in the CDR3. The CDR3, as DNA: TGTGCCAGCAGTTACTCGGGACTAGCAGAGACCCAGTACTTC. It yields the protein CASSYSGLAETQYF.

J is TRBJ2-7 and V is TRBV12-3 or TRBV12-4; D not resolved. Trimming shortened V by 6 bases and J by 2 bases, and 14 bases separated the two germline ends. The CDR3 spans 14 residues. CDR3 loop: CASSLRPLPYEQYF. CDR3 DNA sequence: TGTGCCAGCAGCCTTAGACCCCTGCCCTACGAGCAGTACTTC.

The gene calls are TRBV11-2 and TRBJ2-7; D might be TRBD1 or TRBD2, each matching 5 bases. V was cut by 3 bases and J by 2 bases, with 11 bases left in between. The CDR3 has 14 amino acids. CDR1 SGHAT and CDR2 FQNNGV come from the germline V gene. The CDR3 here is CASSLGHGTYEQYF. CDR3 nucleotide sequence: TGTGCCAGCAGCTTGGGGCACGGGACCTACGAGCAGTACTTC.

This clonotype has only a few counts. The chain couples TRBV7-2 to TRBJ2-3; TRBD1 aligns across 10 bases. The CDR3 length is 18 residues. Trimming took 5 bases from V and 2 from J; bases not matched to a gene: 13. CDR1 is SGHTA, CDR2 FQGNSA, per germline. CDR3 in amino acids: CASSRDHRQGAPTDTQYF. The DNA of the CDR3 is TGTGCCAGCAGCCGAGATCACCGACAGGGGGCTCCCACAGATACGCAGTATTTT. Filled out from reference TRBV7-2 and TRBJ2-3, the complete variable domain reads GAGVSQSPSNKVTEKGKDVELRCDPISGHTALYWYRQSLGQGLEFLIYFQGNSAPDKSGLPSDRFSAERTGGSVSTLTIQRTQQEDSAVYLCASSRDHRQGAPTDTQYFGPGTRLTVL.

The chain employs TRBV10-3 and TRBJ1-1, with unresolved D. CDR1 and CDR2 from the germline V gene are ENHRY and SYGVKD. This CDR3 is 13 amino acids long. The germline V and J ends were trimmed by 9 bases and 4 bases, with 15 bases remaining between them. The CDR3 sequence is CAIKDIRGTEAFF. The CDR3, as DNA: TGTGCCATTAAAGACATCCGGGGCACTGAAGCTTTCTTT.

This clonotype came up a few times. This chain uses TRBV12-3 or TRBV12-4 with TRBJ2-2, with TRBD1 identical over 9 bases. The CDR3 has 15 amino acids. J gave up 8 bases and V 6 bases, and 10 bases lay outside the gene matches. This chain's CDR3 is CASRPGTGPRGELFF. The DNA of the CDR3 is TGTGCCAGCAGGCCCGGGACAGGGCCCAGAGGGGAGCTGTTTTTT.

This clonotype was recorded a few times. The chain employs TRBV7-2 and TRBJ1-2; no firm D call. V was trimmed by 5 bases and J by 2 bases, leaving 18 bases between them. The CDR3 consists of 16 residues. Germline loops: CDR1 SGHTA, CDR2 FQGNSA. The CDR3, as DNA: TGTGCCAGCAGCCCTCCTGGGCAGAAACTCAACTATGGCTACACCTTC. This gives the protein CASSPPGQKLNYGYTF.

This clonotype occurred a few times. The CDR3: CSGRDRNNYGYTF. As DNA, the CDR3 is TGCAGCGGCCGGGACAGAAACAACTATGGCTACACCTTC. This chain connects TRBV29-1 to TRBJ1-2; TRBD1 agrees at 7 bases. The germline CDR1 and CDR2 sequences are SQVTM and ANQGSEA. The V and J ends lost 7 bases and 2 bases, in that order; junction bases with no gene match: 7. This CDR3 comprises 13 residues.

In this sample, this clonotype turned up a few times. V is TRBV4-1 and J is TRBJ2-5; D is possibly TRBD1 (5 bases). The germline gives CDR1 MGHRA, CDR2 YSYEKL. CDR3 size: 14 residues. Trimming left V 4 bases short and J 5 bases short, with 14 bases between. This CDR3 is CASSLITGSETQYF. The CDR3 region has the DNA TGCGCCAGCAGCCTGATAACAGGCTCGGAGACCCAGTACTTC.

The chain combines TRBV2 with TRBJ1-2; D may be TRBD1 (5 bases). Germline loops: CDR1 SNHLY, CDR2 FYNNEI. The CDR3 loop spans 14 amino acids. V was clipped by 4 bases and J by 8 bases, with 17 bases between them. CDR3 bases: TGTGCCAGCAGTGTAACTCGGGGGGATGAAGGCTACACCTTC. This sequence encodes CASSVTRGDEGYTF.

This clonotype came up many times. The CDR3 here is CASSPRTGDYGYTF. The CDR3 coding sequence is TGTGCCAGCAGCCCTAGGACAGGGGACTATGGCTACACCTTC. The chain employs TRBV7-2 and TRBJ1-2; 9 bases are shared with TRBD1. The CDR3 consists of 14 residues. The ends lost 5 bases at V and 3 bases at J; junction bases unmatched: 4. Per the germline V gene, CDR1 is SGHTA and CDR2 is FQGNSA. Looking up the rest from reference TRBV7-2 and TRBJ1-2 gives the full variable domain: GAGVSQSPSNKVTEKGKDVELRCDPISGHTALYWYRQSLGQGLEFLIYFQGNSAPDKSGLPSDRFSAERTGGSVSTLTIQRTQQEDSAVYLCASSPRTGDYGYTFGSGTRLTVV.

The V and J genes are TRBV12-3 or TRBV12-4 and TRBJ1-2; D gene uncertain. The CDR3 runs 15 residues. The V end was cut by 3 bases, the J end by 2 bases, with 13 bases between. CDR3 nucleotide sequence: TGTGCCAGCAGTTTCGGATCTGGACGGAACTATGGCTACACCTTC. Amino acid sequence: CASSFGSGRNYGYTF.

This clonotype was observed a few times. The chain recombines TRBV29-1 with TRBJ2-3; 13 bases map to TRBD2. CDR1 is SQVTM and CDR2 is ANQGSEA in the germline V gene. The CDR3 contains 14 residues. The junction had 4 bases not matched to a gene; V was cut back by 6 bases and J by 4 bases. CDR3 in amino acids: CSVDTSGGADTQYF. In nucleotides, the CDR3 is TGCAGCGTCGACACTAGCGGGGGGGCAGATACGCAGTATTTT.

This chain uses TRBV20-1 with TRBJ2-7, with D perhaps TRBD1 (5 bases). This CDR3 contains 12 residues. Germline CDR1 is DFQATT and CDR2 is SNEGSKA (reference sequence). Trimming left V 5 bases short and J 3 bases short, with 11 bases between. The CDR3 DNA reads as TGCAGTGCTCCTCTGACAGACTACGAGCAGTACTTC. Its translation: CSAPLTDYEQYF.

The chain couples TRBV2 to TRBJ2-5, with 12 bases lining up with TRBD1. Trimming removed 10 bases from V and 5 bases from J; junction bases left unmatched: 14. This CDR3 is built from 16 residues. The germline gives CDR1 SNHLY, CDR2 FYNNEI. The CDR3 DNA sequence: TGTGCCACTATTCGAATCCGGGACAGGGGGCAGGAGACCCAGTACTTC. Translation gives CATIRIRDRGQETQYF. Drawing the rest from reference TRBV2 and TRBJ2-5, the complete variable domain is EPEVTQTPSHQVTQMGQEVILRCVPISNHLYFYWYRQILGQKVEFLVSFYNNEISEKSEIFDDQFSVERPDGSNFTLKIRSTKLEDSAMYFCATIRIRDRGQETQYFGPGTRLLVL.

J is TRBJ1-5 and V is TRBV7-2; possibly TRBD1 for D (6 bases). CDR3 length: 14 amino acids. Germline-derived CDR1 and CDR2 are SGHTA and FQGNSA. Trimming removed 2 bases at V and 6 bases at J, with 11 bases between. CDR3 coding DNA: TGTGCCAGCAGCTTACAGGGGTGGACTCAGCCCCAGCATTTT. It translates to CASSLQGWTQPQHF.

This clonotype was counted between two and nine times. The chain carries TRBV7-6 and TRBJ1-4, with D unresolved. V lost 5 bases to trimming and J lost 6 bases, with 16 bases between them. Germline loops: CDR1 SGHVS, CDR2 FNYEAQ. The CDR3 is made up of 15 amino acids. DNA of the CDR3: TGTGCCAGCAGCCCCGACGGGCCTCAGGATGAAAAACTGTTTTTT. Protein product: CASSPDGPQDEKLFF.

In its sample, this clonotype was seen many times. This chain joins TRBV12-3 or TRBV12-4 and TRBJ2-5, with TRBD2 matching over 10 bases. CDR3 length: 13 residues. The V gene end was trimmed by 6 bases and the J gene end by 5 bases; junction bases not matched to a gene: 3. The CDR3 bases are TGTGCCAGCAGCCGACTAGCGGGCGAGACCCAGTACTTC. Translation: CASSRLAGETQYF.

The V call is TRBV18, the J call TRBJ2-7, with D perhaps TRBD2 (6 bases). The V end was cut by 4 bases, the J end by 6 bases, with 10 bases between. The CDR3 extends over 12 amino acids. Looked up from germline, CDR1 is KGHSH and CDR2 is LQKENI. Here the CDR3 reads CASSRGDAEQYF. The CDR3 coding sequence is TGTGCCAGCTCACGGGGGGATGCCGAGCAGTACTTC.